These 2 T cell receptor beta chains were all obtained from the same sample, sequenced in a study of blood T cell repertoires in COVID-19 (TCRdb year 2020). To prepare the library, the immunoSEQ multiplex PCR assay was applied. The clones in this table, taken by TCRdb from immuneACCESS, are in-frame only. Not every clone is retained; where verified, under half of the shortfall comes from an unresolved V gene, and the cause of the rest is unknown. The sample profile shows some 490,000 clones; more than 85% of them were found once. More than 7.5% of the sample rests with the top ten. Sequencing was performed on PBMCs or T cells enriched from blood (not recorded which). These receptors came from a woman aged 55-69 years who had recovered from COVID-19.

V and J are TRBV3-1 (or the pseudogene TRBV3-2) and TRBJ2-2, with D perhaps TRBD2 (5 bases). The ends were cut back, 0 bases at V and 1 base at J, with 9 bases in the middle. CDR3 length equals 16 residues. Germline V gene sequence: CDR1 LGHDT, CDR2 YNNKEL (reference sequence). DNA of the CDR3: TGTGCCAGCAGCCAAGATAGACGGGGGAACACCGGGGAGCTGTTTTTT. Protein sequence: CASSQDRRGNTGELFF.

This clone has just one count. The V call is TRBV19, the J call TRBJ1-2, with TRBD1 as a possible D gene (5 bases). This CDR3 comprises 14 residues. Germline V gene sequence: CDR1 LNHDA, CDR2 SQIVND (reference sequence). V lost 6 bases, J lost 4 bases, and 15 bases lay in between. The CDR3 reads CASRLSGGGYGYTF. CDR3 nucleotide sequence: TGTGCCAGTAGATTGTCGGGCGGGGGCTATGGCTACACCTTC.